This T cell receptor (beta chain) stems from a study of siplizumab effects on memory and regulatory T cells. Sequencing was performed with immunoSEQ multiplex PCR; in TCRdb, only in-frame clones are kept and a portion is missing. This repertoire shows some 100,000 clones, more than 95% found once; its top ten account for around 0.031%. Germline CDR1 is SQVTM and CDR2 is ANQGSEA. The CDR3 length is 14 residues. Notes on this clone: Its target is not known. The junction departs from germline at one end; a sequencing error may be responsible.

General study points: Naive T cell populations appeared to exhibit greater diversity than memory cells and appeared to be major alloresponse contributors.

Sequenced sample: naive CD4+ T cells sorted from blood. The chain uses TRBV29-1 and TRBJ1-5; D is possibly TRBD1 (6 bases). This sequence originates from a human donor in good health. CDR3 in DNA: TGCAGCGGTGAAAAAAGACAGGGCAATCAGCCCCAGCATTTT. Translating gives CSGEKRQGNQPQHF.